Shown below are 4 T cell receptor beta chains from a single sample sequenced in a study of molecular identifiers for immune sequencing clone quantification. In TCRdb, the PCR reads were re-called with MiXCR into one record per CDR3 protein. The table shows 75,000 to 100,000 distinct CDR3 sequences, with about 20% occurring only once. The source material was naive CD8+ T cells from blood, with Jurkat cell RNA spiked in. Subset specified: FACS-sorted CD8+CD4-CCR7+CD45RA+ naive T cells. Receptors originate from a human donor in good health. Some libraries in this study had Jurkat cell RNA spiked in.

The rearrangement joins TRBV7-2 to TRBJ2-2; possible D gene TRBD2, 5 bases. V lost 1 base, J lost 3 bases, and 18 bases lay in between. This CDR3 has 18 residues. Germline V gene data show CDR1 as SGHTA and CDR2 as FQGNSA. In DNA form, the CDR3 reads TGTGCCAGCAGCTTAGACCCGGACTGGCAACCCCACACCGGGGAGCTGTTTTTT. Its translation: CASSLDPDWQPHTGELFF.

For this clonotype: The germline gene is not matched at one end of the junction; a read error may be the cause. This chain connects TRBV5-3 to TRBJ2-3; the match to TRBD2 covers 11 bases. TRBV5-3 is placed among ORFs of uncertain function. The CDR3 totals 15 residues. CDR3 bases: TGTGCCAGCAGCTCCCCTAGCGGGGGGTTGAATACGCAGTATTTT. This translates into CASSSPSGGLNTQYF.

This clonotype was seen many times. This chain connects TRBV29-1 to TRBJ2-4; 10 bases fit TRBD1. Germline V gene lookup returns CDR1 SQVTM and CDR2 ANQGSEA. CDR3 length: 13 amino acids. J lost 8 bases, V lost 6 bases, and 7 bases had no gene match. CDR3 in amino acids: CSVLTGGTDIQYF. The CDR3 DNA sequence: TGCAGCGTATTGACAGGGGGCACGGACATTCAGTACTTC.

At least ten counts were recorded for this clonotype. The chain combines TRBV27 with TRBJ2-7, with 7 nucleotides matching TRBD1. The CDR3 loop spans 13 amino acids. Germline V CDR1 and CDR2: MNHEY, SMNVEV (reference sequence). After removal of 5 bases from V and 4 bases from J, the junction contained 5 bases not matched to a gene. The CDR3 is CASSPQGFYEQYF. Written as DNA, the CDR3 is TGTGCCAGCAGTCCACAGGGGTTTTACGAGCAGTACTTC.